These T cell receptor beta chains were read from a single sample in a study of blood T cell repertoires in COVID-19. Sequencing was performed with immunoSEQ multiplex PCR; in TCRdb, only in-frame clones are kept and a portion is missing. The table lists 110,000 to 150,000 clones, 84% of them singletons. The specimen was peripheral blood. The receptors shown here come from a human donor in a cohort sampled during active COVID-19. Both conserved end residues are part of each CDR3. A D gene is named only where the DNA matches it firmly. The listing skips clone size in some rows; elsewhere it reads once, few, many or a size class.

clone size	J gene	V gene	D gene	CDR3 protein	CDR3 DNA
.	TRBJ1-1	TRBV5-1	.	CASSLGSSVNTEAFF	TGCGCCAGCAGCTTGGGTAGCTCCGTGAACACTGAAGCTTTCTTT
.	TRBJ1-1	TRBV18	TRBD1	CASSPGQGREAFF	TGTGCCAGCTCACCCGGACAGGGGCGTGAAGCTTTCTTT
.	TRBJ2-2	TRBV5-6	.	CASSLPGQTNTGELFF	TGTGCCAGCAGCTTGCCTGGACAGACTAACACCGGGGAGCTGTTTTTT
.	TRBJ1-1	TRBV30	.	CAWSDMTGVGTEAFF	TGTGCCTGGAGCGACATGACAGGAGTGGGAACTGAAGCTTTCTTT
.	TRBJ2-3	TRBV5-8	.	CATAEGAKSTDTQYF	TGTGCCACCGCTGAGGGCGCGAAGTCCACAGATACGCAGTATTTT
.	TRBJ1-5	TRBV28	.	CASSLFGRGHQPQHF	TGTGCCAGCAGTTTATTCGGAAGGGGCCATCAGCCCCAGCATTTT
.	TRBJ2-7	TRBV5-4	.	CASSLGTLTTYEQYF	TGTGCCAGCAGCTTGGGCACCCTTACTACCTACGAGCAGTACTTC
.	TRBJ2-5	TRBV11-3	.	CASSLGQETQYF	TGTGCCAGCAGCTTAGGTCAGGAGACCCAGTACTTC
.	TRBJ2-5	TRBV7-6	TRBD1	CASSQGGQGFGETQYF	TGTGCCAGCAGCCAGGGGGGACAGGGGTTCGGAGAGACCCAGTACTTC
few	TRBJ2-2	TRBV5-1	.	CASSRTTVTNTGELFF	TGCGCCAGCAGCCGGACGACAGTAACGAACACCGGGGAGCTGTTTTTT
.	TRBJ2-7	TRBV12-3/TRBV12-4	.	CASSRDTSYEQYF	TGTGCCAGCAGCCGGGACACTTCCTACGAGCAGTACTTC
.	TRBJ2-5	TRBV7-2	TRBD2	CASSLDPSGGLVVTQYF	TGTGCCAGCAGCTTAGATCCTAGCGGGGGGTTGGTCGTGACCCAGTACTTC
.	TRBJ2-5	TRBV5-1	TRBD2	CASSLAGTSQETQYF	TGCGCCAGCAGCTTGGCCGGGACTAGCCAAGAGACCCAGTACTTC
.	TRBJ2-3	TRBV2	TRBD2	CASTLGLAGTDTQYF	TGTGCCAGCACCCTGGGACTAGCGGGCACAGATACGCAGTATTTT
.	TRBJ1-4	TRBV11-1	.	CASSPRAATNEKLFF	TGTGCCAGCAGCCCGCGGGCCGCAACTAATGAAAAACTGTTTTTT
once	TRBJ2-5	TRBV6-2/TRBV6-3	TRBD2	CASSYLAGQIQETQYF	TGTGCCAGCAGTTACTTAGCGGGTCAGATCCAAGAGACCCAGTACTTC
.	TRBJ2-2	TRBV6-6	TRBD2	CASSYFSGSNTGELFF	TGTGCCAGCAGCTATTTTAGCGGGTCGAACACCGGGGAGCTGTTTTTT
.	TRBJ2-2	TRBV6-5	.	CASRPRGLGELFF	TGTGCCAGCAGGCCCAGGGGCCTAGGGGAGCTGTTTTTT
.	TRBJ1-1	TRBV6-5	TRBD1	CASSLGQGRDTEAFF	TGTGCCAGCAGTTTGGGACAGGGGCGGGACACTGAAGCTTTCTTT
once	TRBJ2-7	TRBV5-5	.	CASSLDITYEQYF	TGTGCCAGCAGCTTGGACATTACCTACGAGCAGTACTTC
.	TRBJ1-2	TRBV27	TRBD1	CASSMTGGLGGYTF	TGTGCCAGCAGTATGACAGGGGGCTTGGGTGGCTACACCTTC
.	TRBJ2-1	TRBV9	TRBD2	CASSVGLASTNEQFF	TGTGCCAGCAGCGTAGGACTAGCGTCAACTAATGAGCAGTTCTTC
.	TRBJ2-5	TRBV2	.	CASTRDRETQYF	TGTGCCAGCACACGAGATCGGGAGACCCAGTACTTC
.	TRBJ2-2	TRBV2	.	CASSEARVGGELFF	TGTGCCAGCAGTGAAGCGAGGGTCGGCGGGGAGCTGTTTTTT
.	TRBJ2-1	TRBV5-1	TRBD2	CASSPRVAGGDNEQFF	TGCGCCAGCAGCCCGAGAGTAGCGGGGGGGGACAATGAGCAGTTCTTC
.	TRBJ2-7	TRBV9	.	CASSVDIRYNEQYF	TGTGCCAGCAGCGTGGACATCAGGTACAACGAGCAGTACTTC
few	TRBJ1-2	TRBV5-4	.	CASLGGVPYGYTF	TGTGCCAGCCTAGGGGGAGTCCCCTATGGCTACACCTTC
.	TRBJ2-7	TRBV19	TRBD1	CATSPDWVGGIEEQYF	TGTGCCACCTCGCCGGACTGGGTAGGGGGCATAGAGGAGCAGTACTTC
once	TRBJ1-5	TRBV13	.	CASSFPLSTGPPYSNQPQHF	TGTGCCAGCAGCTTCCCCCTGTCGACAGGCCCACCATATAGCAATCAGCCCCAGCATTTT
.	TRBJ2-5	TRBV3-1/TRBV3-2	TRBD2	CASSRTSGGTQYF	TGTGCCAGCAGCCGGACTAGCGGGGGGACACAGTACTTC
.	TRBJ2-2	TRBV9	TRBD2	CASSEDPLAGGPLGELFF	TGTGCCAGCAGCGAAGACCCCCTAGCGGGGGGGCCCCTCGGGGAGCTGTTTTTT
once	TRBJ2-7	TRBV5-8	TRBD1	CASSARTGAVEQYF	TGTGCCAGCAGTGCCAGGACAGGGGCAGTGGAGCAGTACTTC
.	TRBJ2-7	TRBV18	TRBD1	CASSPWDRVEQYF	TGTGCCAGCTCGCCGTGGGACAGGGTCGAGCAGTACTTC